The 22 T cell receptor beta chains in this list originate from one sample, sequenced in a study of cytomegalovirus exposure and HLA in healthy donors. Vbeta (60) and Jbeta (13) primers were used in the PCR. Assay: immunoSEQ multiplex PCR; the TCRdb copy retains only in-frame clones and omits some. The sample consists of about 120,000 clones, 80% to 85% of them appearing once. Sequenced sample: PBMCs. Receptor source: a woman in her forties in good health and CMV-seronegative.

This clone has only a few counts. The CDR3 reads CASGLAGGLYEQYF. The CDR3 DNA sequence: TGCGCCAGCGGACTAGCGGGGGGACTTTACGAGCAGTACTTC. The chain has TRBV10-2 and TRBJ2-7; 14 bases align to TRBD2. Germline CDR1 WSHSY, CDR2 SAAADI. The V and J ends lost 8 bases and 4 bases, in that order; junction bases with no gene match: 4. The CDR3 spans 14 residues.

This clone was picked up one time. V gene TRBV7-2 combines with J gene TRBJ2-7; perhaps TRBD2 as D (5 bases). Germline values: CDR1 SGHTA, CDR2 FQGNSA. Deletions cut 5 bases from V and 7 bases from J, with 9 bases between. The CDR3 length is 11 residues. This CDR3 is CASSLWEEQYF. DNA for the CDR3: TGTGCCAGCAGCCTCTGGGAGGAGCAGTACTTC. The full variable domain, its missing parts supplied by reference TRBV7-2 and TRBJ2-7, is GAGVSQSPSNKVTEKGKDVELRCDPISGHTALYWYRQSLGQGLEFLIYFQGNSAPDKSGLPSDRFSAERTGGSVSTLTIQRTQQEDSAVYLCASSLWEEQYFGPGTRLTVT.

The CDR3 nucleotides are TGTGCCAGCAGCCAAGATCGGTTAAGTAATGAGCAGTTCTTC. Amino acids: CASSQDRLSNEQFF. The gene calls are TRBV4-2 and TRBJ2-1, with no clear D. Looked up from germline, CDR1 is LGHNA and CDR2 is YNFKEQ. This CDR3 has 14 amino acids. Trimming removed 0 bases from V and 7 bases from J, with 10 bases in between.

This rearrangement joins TRBV7-3 to TRBJ2-1; TRBD1 matches 9 bases. The germline V gene has CDR1 SGHTA and CDR2 FQGTGA. This CDR3 contains 15 residues. After removal of 1 base from V and 8 bases from J, the junction contained 6 bases not matched to a gene. The CDR3 nucleotides read TGTGCCAGCAGCTTAAAAGGGACAGGGTGGGATGAGCAGTTCTTC. Translating gives CASSLKGTGWDEQFF. Full variable domain (missing parts from reference TRBV7-3 and TRBJ2-1): GAGVSQTPSNKVTEKGKYVELRCDPISGHTALYWYRQSLGQGPEFLIYFQGTGAADDSGLPNDRFFAVRPEGSVSTLKIQRTERGDSAVYLCASSLKGTGWDEQFFGPGTRLTVL.

The rearrangement uses TRBV4-1 and TRBJ1-3; D is undetermined. The V end lost 1 base, the J end lost 4 bases, and 17 bases lay between the germline ends. From germline, CDR1 is MGHRA and CDR2 YSYEKL. The CDR3 has 17 amino acids. The CDR3 spells CASSQVDLGFRGNTIYF. The CDR3 nucleotides read TGCGCCAGCAGCCAAGTGGATTTGGGCTTCCGCGGAAACACCATATATTTT.

This chain uses TRBV7-9 with TRBJ2-1; D gene ambiguous. This CDR3 is 11 amino acids long. V was clipped by 5 bases and J by 10 bases, with 9 bases between them. CDR1 and CDR2 from the germline V gene are SEHNR and FQNEAQ (reference sequence). The CDR3 region is CASSPYYEQFF. DNA of the CDR3: TGTGCCAGCAGCCCCTATTACGAGCAGTTCTTC.

The V call is TRBV30, the J call TRBJ1-2; 7 positions agree with TRBD1. CDR1 is GTSNPN, CDR2 SVGIG, per germline (reference sequence). The V segment lost 4 bases and the J segment 7 bases; nucleotides outside the gene matches: 12. The CDR3 has 14 amino acids. The CDR3 DNA follows: TGTGCCTGGACCAGGGGGGTGGATAGGGGTGGCTACACCTTC. Amino acid sequence: CAWTRGVDRGGYTF.

The chain uses TRBV5-4 and TRBJ1-1, with D possibly matching TRBD1 (6 bases). From germline, CDR1 is SGHNT and CDR2 YYREEE (reference sequence). This CDR3 has 14 amino acids. Trimming shortened V by 2 bases and J by 4 bases, and 12 bases separated the two germline ends. CDR3 nucleotide sequence: TGTGCCAGCAGCTTACAGGGTTCGTCCACTGAAGCTTTCTTT. It codes for CASSLQGSSTEAFF.

The chain is built from TRBV9 and TRBJ2-1; 10 nucleotides line up with TRBD2. This CDR3 contains 17 residues. Germline V gives CDR1 SGDLS, CDR2 YYNGEE. With V trimmed by 3 bases and J by 8 bases, 14 bases remained unmatched. CDR3 amino acids: CASSETSGSTRGHEQFF. DNA of the CDR3: TGTGCCAGCAGCGAGACTAGCGGGTCTACGAGGGGTCATGAGCAGTTCTTC.

The gene calls are TRBV5-1 and TRBJ2-1; 8 bases agree with TRBD1. Trimming removed 2 bases from V and 8 bases from J; junction bases left unmatched: 9. Germline V gene lookup returns CDR1 SGHRS and CDR2 YFSETQ. CDR3 size: 15 residues. The DNA of the CDR3 is TGCGCCAGCAGCTTTGGCGCAGGGGGCGAATATGAGCAGTTCTTC. It is translated as CASSFGAGGEYEQFF.

CDR3 amino acids: CASRDRGNTEAFF. CDR3 sequence (DNA): TGTGCCAGCAGAGACAGGGGGAACACTGAAGCTTTCTTT. This chain links TRBV5-8 with TRBJ1-1; 8 bases fit TRBD1. The V gene end was trimmed by 5 bases and the J gene end by 1 base; junction bases not matched to a gene: 1. Germline-derived CDR1 and CDR2 are SGHTS and YDEGEE. CDR3 length equals 13 residues. The full variable domain, with the rest looked up from reference TRBV5-8 and TRBJ1-1, is EAGVTQSPTHLIKTRGQQATLRCSPISGHTSVYWYQQALGLGLQFLLWYDEGEERNRGNFPPRFSGRQFPNYSSELNVNALELEDSALYLCASRDRGNTEAFFGQGTRLTVV.

In this sample, this clone turned up once. The V and J genes are TRBV6-1 and TRBJ1-2; unclear D gene. Germline V gene sequence: CDR1 MNHNS, CDR2 SASEGT. Trimming pared 4 bases from V and 0 bases from J, leaving 6 bases between. This CDR3 comprises 13 residues. The DNA of the CDR3 is TGTGCCAGCAGTGCGGTAGCTAACTATGGCTACACCTTC. Its protein product is CASSAVANYGYTF.

This chain uses TRBV30 with TRBJ2-4; D may be TRBD2 (6 bases). Trimming left V 5 bases short and J 2 bases short, with 16 bases between. Germline CDR1 and CDR2: GTSNPN and SVGIG (reference sequence). The CDR3 extends over 15 amino acids. CDR3 DNA sequence: TGTGCCTGGGATCCGGGAGTCTTGACCAAAAACATTCAGTACTTC. It is translated as CAWDPGVLTKNIQYF.

The table lists this clone with a few counts. The rearrangement links TRBV6-5 to TRBJ1-1; D remains unclear. The CDR3 runs to 13 residues. V was cut by 0 bases and J by 6 bases, with 8 bases left in between. The germline V gene encodes CDR1 MNHEY and CDR2 SVGAGI. The CDR3 bases are TGTGCCAGCAGTTACTCGGCCGGGGCTGAAGCTTTCTTT. Protein sequence: CASSYSAGAEAFF.

The J gene is TRBJ1-2, the V gene TRBV23-1; perhaps TRBD1 as D (5 bases). TRBV23-1 is placed among ORFs of uncertain function. V was trimmed by 6 bases and J by 1 base, leaving 24 bases between them. The CDR3 has 18 residues. The CDR3 sequence: CASSRGASTGRVNYGYTF. CDR3 nucleotides: TGCGCCAGCAGCCGTGGCGCGAGTACAGGTCGGGTTAACTATGGCTACACCTTC.

This sequence joins TRBV7-2 and TRBJ1-4; TRBD1 matches 8 bases. The CDR3 contains 14 residues. CDR1 and CDR2 (germline): SGHTA, FQGNSA. Trimming took 5 bases from V and 10 from J; bases not matched to a gene: 9. The CDR3 nucleotides are TGTGCCAGCAGCGATCGGACAGGGATTGGAAAACTGTTTTTT. This encodes CASSDRTGIGKLFF. Full variable domain (remainder filled in from reference TRBV7-2 and TRBJ1-4): GAGVSQSPSNKVTEKGKDVELRCDPISGHTALYWYRQSLGQGLEFLIYFQGNSAPDKSGLPSDRFSAERTGGSVSTLTIQRTQQEDSAVYLCASSDRTGIGKLFFGSGTQLSVL.

This clone showed up just a few times. The CDR3 reads CASSTGPNTEAFF. The CDR3 DNA is TGTGCCAGCAGCACAGGCCCGAACACTGAAGCTTTCTTT. This chain uses TRBV5-4 with TRBJ1-1; TRBD1 might be the D (5 bases). The CDR3 runs 13 residues. CDR1 SGHNT and CDR2 YYREEE come from the germline V gene (reference sequence). V lost 4 bases to trimming and J lost 1 base, with 8 bases between them.

The rearrangement uses TRBV2 and TRBJ2-3, with D perhaps TRBD1 (5 bases). The CDR3 is 15 residues long. Trimming stripped 3 bases from V and 2 bases from J, with 12 bases between. Germline CDR1 is SNHLY and CDR2 is FYNNEI. The CDR3 DNA follows: TGTGCCAGCAGTGATTGGGGCGGCCACACAGATACGCAGTATTTT. Protein sequence: CASSDWGGHTDTQYF.

This clone was seen only once. The genes are TRBV13 and TRBJ2-5, with 11 positions matching TRBD1. CDR1 and CDR2 (germline): PRHDT, FYEKMQ (reference sequence). The CDR3 spans 15 residues. V lost 6 bases to trimming and J lost 1 base; unmatched junction nucleotides: 4. CDR3 DNA sequence: TGTGCCAGCAGGAGGACAGGGGGCTCCCAAGAGACCCAGTACTTC. Protein: CASRRTGGSQETQYF.

The chain combines TRBV20-1 with TRBJ2-3, with D possibly matching TRBD1 (5 bases). Trimming took 2 bases from V and 9 from J, leaving 9 bases between them. The germline V gene encodes CDR1 DFQATT and CDR2 SNEGSKA (reference sequence). The CDR3 is 11 amino acids. As DNA, the CDR3 is TGCAGTGCTAGACCCCAGGGAACGCAGTATTTT. This sequence encodes CSARPQGTQYF.

V usage is TRBV6-5 and J usage is TRBJ2-7; 10 positions match TRBD1. With 3 bases clipped from V and 2 bases from J, the junction kept 4 bases outside the gene matches. Germline values: CDR1 MNHEY, CDR2 SVGAGI. This CDR3 contains 15 residues. The CDR3 protein is CASSYKGQGTYEQYF. The CDR3 DNA is TGTGCCAGCAGTTATAAGGGACAGGGGACCTACGAGCAGTACTTC.

The rearrangement links TRBV4-2 to TRBJ1-1, with D perhaps TRBD1 (5 bases). Per the germline V gene, CDR1 is LGHNA and CDR2 is YNFKEQ. V lost 2 bases and J 4 bases, leaving 14 bases between the germline ends. The CDR3 is 15 amino acids. The CDR3 here is CASSQRDGGFTEAFF. DNA for the CDR3: TGTGCCAGCAGCCAACGGGACGGGGGATTCACTGAAGCTTTCTTT.